This T cell receptor (beta chain) derives from a study of CD8 T cells in ankylosing spondylitis. This clonotype showed up just a few times. Antigen specificity is unknown. The CDR3 consists of 14 residues. The germline V gene has CDR1 DFQATT and CDR2 SNEGSKA (reference sequence). The V segment lost 6 bases and the J segment 3 bases; nucleotides outside the gene matches: 8. Notes on the study in general: As reported, disease-linked clones showed significant enrichment in matched ankylosing spondylitis synovial fluid.

TCRdb called the 5' RACE reads again in MiXCR, with one record for every CDR3 protein. Of some 270,000 distinct CDR3 sequences detected, roughly 18% appear once; the ten largest clones hold about a third. Sequences were obtained from blood, either unsorted or a sorted T cell fraction (not recorded which). This clonotype was obtained from a male donor with ankylosing spondylitis or in good health (not recorded which). This chain uses TRBV20-1 with TRBJ2-1, with 7 positions matching TRBD2. The CDR3 reads CSASLGTNYNEQFF. The CDR3 region has the DNA TGCAGTGCCTCCCTGGGGACTAACTACAATGAGCAGTTCTTC.